One T cell receptor (beta chain) is described in this entry. No antigen is known for it. The sample belongs to a study of shared clonotypes between healthy human individuals. Study results and caveats: A generally larger estimated richness was seen in naive subsets than in memory subsets.

Sorted-subset replicate PCRs used roughly 210 ng of genomic DNA. This amount corresponded to some 30,000 T cell genomes. Measured with immunoSEQ multiplex PCR; TCRdb has only the in-frame clones, and not every one. The top ten hold under 0.45% of the sample, which has roughly 2.2 million clones, just over 90% seen once. CD45RA-negative memory and CD45RA+ naive subsets were split from the CD4+ cells. With 7 bases removed from V and 4 bases from J, the gap between germline ends came to 13 bases. The germline CDR1 and CDR2 sequences are SNHLY and FYNNEI. CDR3 length equals 13 residues. This chain joins TRBV2 and TRBJ1-1; the D is unclear. The material sequenced was naive CD4+ T cells from PBMCs. Noted subset: CD45RA+ positively selected. The source is a man younger than 35 in good health. Some clones in this sample may be carry-over from other donors' samples. The DNA of the CDR3 is TGTGCCAGCAACCCGGCGCGGGTCACTGAAGCTTTCTTT. As protein: CASNPARVTEAFF. Using reference TRBV2 and TRBJ1-1 for the parts outside the CDR3, the full variable domain is EPEVTQTPSHQVTQMGQEVILRCVPISNHLYFYWYRQILGQKVEFLVSFYNNEISEKSEIFDDQFSVERPDGSNFTLKIRSTKLEDSAMYFCASNPARVTEAFFGQGTRLTVV.